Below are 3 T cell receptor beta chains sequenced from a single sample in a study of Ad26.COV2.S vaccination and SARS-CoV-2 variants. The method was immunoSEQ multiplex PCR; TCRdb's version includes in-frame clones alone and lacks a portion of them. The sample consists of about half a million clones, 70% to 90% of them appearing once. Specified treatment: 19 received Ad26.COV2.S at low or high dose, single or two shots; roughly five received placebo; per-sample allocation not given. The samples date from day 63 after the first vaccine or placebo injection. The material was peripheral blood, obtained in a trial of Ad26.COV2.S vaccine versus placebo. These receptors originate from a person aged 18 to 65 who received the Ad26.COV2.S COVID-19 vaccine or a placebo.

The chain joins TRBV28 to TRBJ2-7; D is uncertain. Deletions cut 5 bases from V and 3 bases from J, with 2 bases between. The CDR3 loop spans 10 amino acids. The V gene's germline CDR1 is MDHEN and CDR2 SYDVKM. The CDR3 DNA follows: TGTGCCAGCAGTGACTACGAGCAGTACTTC. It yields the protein CASSDYEQYF.

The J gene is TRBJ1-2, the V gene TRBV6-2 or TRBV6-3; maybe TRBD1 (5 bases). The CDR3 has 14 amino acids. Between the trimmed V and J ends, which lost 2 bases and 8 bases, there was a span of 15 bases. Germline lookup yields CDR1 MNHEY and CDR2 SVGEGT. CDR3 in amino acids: CASSYARVKEGYTF. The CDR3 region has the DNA TGTGCCAGCAGTTACGCCAGGGTGAAGGAAGGCTACACCTTC.

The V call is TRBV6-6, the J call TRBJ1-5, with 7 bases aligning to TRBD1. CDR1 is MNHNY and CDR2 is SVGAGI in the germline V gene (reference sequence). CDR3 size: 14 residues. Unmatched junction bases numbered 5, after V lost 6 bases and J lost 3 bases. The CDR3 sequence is CASRHRGNNQPQHF. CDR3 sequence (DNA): TGTGCCAGCAGACACAGGGGAAACAATCAGCCCCAGCATTTT.